These 18 T cell receptor beta chains share one sample of origin, sequenced in a study of T cell repertoires in cytomegalovirus infection. Their recognized antigens are unknown. TCRdb redid the calling of the reads with MiXCR, one entry per CDR3 protein. The sample has over 250,000 distinct CDR3 sequences, roughly a fifth seen once; the top ten hold roughly a fifth. The specimen comprised cultured PBMCs, sampled from culture after CMV antigen stimulation. The source of these receptors is a human donor in good health (CMV status not recorded). Some clones in this sample may be carry-over from other donors' samples.

V usage is TRBV14 and J usage is TRBJ2-3; no clear D gene. The germline CDR1 and CDR2 sequences are SGHDN and FVKESK. Between the trimmed V and J ends, which lost 2 bases and 4 bases, there was a span of 13 bases. The CDR3 is 15 amino acids. CDR3 in DNA: TGTGCCAGCAGCCAACTCGTATACAGCCCAGATACGCAGTATTTT. It codes for CASSQLVYSPDTQYF.

This clonotype came up a few times. The rearrangement uses TRBV7-6 and TRBJ2-1, with 10 nucleotides matching TRBD1. The V and J ends lost 5 bases and 5 bases, in that order; junction bases with no gene match: 9. Germline lookup yields CDR1 SGHVS and CDR2 FNYEAQ. This CDR3 is 16 amino acids long. CDR3 sequence (DNA): TGTGCCAGCAGCCTTATGGGACAGGGGTTAGACAATGAGCAGTTCTTC. This gives the protein CASSLMGQGLDNEQFF.

In its sample, this clonotype was seen many times. The chain recombines TRBV7-6 with TRBJ2-3; the match to TRBD2 covers 9 bases. V shed 5 bases, J shed 0 bases, and the junction held 6 bases outside the gene matches. This CDR3 spans 16 amino acids. Germline values: CDR1 SGHVS, CDR2 FNYEAQ. The CDR3 sequence: CASSPRLAVSTDTQYF. CDR3 DNA: TGTGCCAGCAGCCCGAGACTAGCGGTTAGCACAGATACGCAGTATTTT.

This clonotype was seen a few times. V gene TRBV4-3 combines with J gene TRBJ2-7; D perhaps matches TRBD2 (6 bases). V was shortened by 0 bases and J by 1 base, with 22 bases between the two germline ends. The CDR3 sequence is 19 residues long. Germline CDR1 and CDR2: LGHNA and YSLEER. CDR3 amino acids: CASSQEIGLGGGPSYEQYF. The CDR3 bases are TGCGCCAGCAGCCAAGAAATTGGTCTGGGAGGCGGGCCTTCCTACGAGCAGTACTTC.

The gene calls are TRBV7-7 and TRBJ2-1; D unresolved. Trimming removed 5 bases at V and 9 bases at J, with 20 bases between. This CDR3 contains 15 residues. Germline V gives CDR1 SSHAT, CDR2 FNYEAQ (reference sequence). The CDR3 nucleotides read TGTGCCAGCAGCCCCCAAACGGCAGGCAGAAGTGAGCAGTTCTTC. Its translation: CASSPQTAGRSEQFF.

This clonotype was seen many times. V gene TRBV5-1 combines with J gene TRBJ2-3; D may be TRBD2 (6 bases). V was trimmed by 6 bases and J by 3 bases, leaving 14 bases between them. The V gene's germline CDR1 is SGHRS and CDR2 YFSETQ. The CDR3 spans 14 residues. The CDR3 bases are TGCGCCAGCACTCCGGGGGAGGTAACAGATACGCAGTATTTT. Its protein is CASTPGEVTDTQYF.

Only a few counts were recorded for this clonotype. The chain is built from TRBV2 and TRBJ2-7; D gene uncertain. Trimming stripped 8 bases from V and 6 bases from J, with 17 bases between. There are 13 residues in the CDR3. Germline CDR1 reads SNHLY; CDR2 reads FYNNEI. Written as DNA, the CDR3 is TGTGCCAGCGACACTGGTCGGTGGCGCGAGCAGTACTTC. It translates to CASDTGRWREQYF.

Comments on this clonotype: One end of the junction is discordant with germline, which a read error may explain. The chain is built from TRBV11-2 and TRBJ2-2, with D maybe TRBD2 (6 bases). The germline V gene has CDR1 SGHAT and CDR2 FQNNGV. This CDR3 spans 14 amino acids. The CDR3 region is CASRAIGRIGELIF. The CDR3 nucleotides read TGTGCCAGCCGGGCTATCGGGAGAATCGGGGAGCTGATTTTT.

V usage is TRBV7-9 and J usage is TRBJ2-6; the D is unclear. There are 15 residues in the CDR3. In germline, CDR1 is SEHNR, CDR2 FQNEAQ (reference sequence). The germline V and J ends were trimmed by 5 bases and 1 base, with 9 bases remaining between them. In nucleotides, the CDR3 is TGTGCCAGCAGCCTTTGGCTTTCTGGGGCCAACGTCCTGACTTTC. Translation: CASSLWLSGANVLTF.

This clonotype was seen a handful of times. The V and J genes are TRBV9 and TRBJ2-1; D unresolved. Between the trimmed V and J ends, which lost 0 bases and 4 bases, there was a span of 8 bases. Germline V gene data show CDR1 as SGDLS and CDR2 as YYNGEE. This CDR3 has 14 residues. CDR3 nucleotides: TGTGCCAGCAGCGTAGGTAGGGTATACAATGAGCAGTTCTTC. Protein product: CASSVGRVYNEQFF.

V usage is TRBV10-3 and J usage is TRBJ2-1; TRBD2 might be the D (5 bases). This CDR3 region has 13 residues. Germline assignment: CDR1 ENHRY and CDR2 SYGVKD. Trimming took 7 bases from V and 4 from J, leaving 11 bases between them. The CDR3 DNA follows: TGTGCCATCAAGGCGGGCCTATACAATGAGCAGTTCTTC. It codes for CAIKAGLYNEQFF.

This clonotype was observed a handful of times. The CDR3 spells CASSYSSPGTSGRLRDEQYF. CDR3 DNA sequence: TGTGCCAGCAGTTACTCCTCCCCCGGGACTAGCGGGAGACTGCGGGACGAGCAGTACTTC. This rearrangement joins TRBV6-2 or TRBV6-3 to TRBJ2-7; 14 bases fit TRBD2. The germline V gene encodes CDR1 MNHEY and CDR2 SVGEGT. The trim removed 0 bases at V and 5 bases at J, leaving 15 bases unmatched. The length of the CDR3 is 20 residues.

This clonotype was picked up many times. The rearrangement links TRBV7-2 to TRBJ2-3; 9 positions match TRBD2. Germline CDR1 reads SGHTA; CDR2 reads FQGNSA. This CDR3 contains 18 residues. V lost 2 bases and J lost 0; bases outside the gene matches: 9. CDR3 coding DNA: TGTGCCAGCAGCTTATGGGTAGGCGGGAGGGCTAGCACAGATACGCAGTATTTT. The encoded protein is CASSLWVGGRASTDTQYF.

The chain combines TRBV12-3 or TRBV12-4 with TRBJ1-3, with 8 nucleotides matching TRBD1. Losses at the gene ends were 5 bases for V and 4 bases for J; bases not matched to a gene: 7. The length of the CDR3 is 15 residues. In nucleotides, the CDR3 is TGTGCCAGCAGTCCAGGGGGCGCTTGGGGAAACACCATATATTTT. Its protein product is CASSPGGAWGNTIYF.

This clonotype was seen many times. For the CDR3, the DNA is TGTGCCAGCAGCTTAGTTCCGGGGGGGATCGGCACAGATACGCAGTATTTT. This encodes CASSLVPGGIGTDTQYF. The chain recombines TRBV7-3 with TRBJ2-3; 8 nucleotides agree with TRBD2. CDR3 size: 17 residues. In germline, CDR1 is SGHTA, CDR2 FQGTGA. Losses at the gene ends were 2 bases for V and 1 base for J; bases not matched to a gene: 8.

This chain links TRBV20-1 with TRBJ2-2; TRBD2 aligns across 15 bases. Germline values: CDR1 DFQATT, CDR2 SNEGSKA (reference sequence). The length of the CDR3 is 17 residues. V was clipped by 5 bases and J by 0 bases; unmatched bases: 4. The CDR3 nucleotides are TGCAGTGCTCGGGGACTAGCGGGAGGAGCGAACACCGGGGAGCTGTTTTTT. The encoded protein is CSARGLAGGANTGELFF.

This clonotype was seen a few times. This rearrangement joins TRBV19 to TRBJ2-5, with 7 positions matching TRBD1. This CDR3 spans 18 amino acids. Germline-derived CDR1 and CDR2 are LNHDA and SQIVND (reference sequence). V was clipped by 5 bases and J by 2 bases; unmatched bases: 17. The CDR3 region has the DNA TGTGCCAGTAGTTCCGGGACAGTTCCCCGAACGGAACAAGAGACCCAGTACTTC. It specifies CASSSGTVPRTEQETQYF.

This clonotype was seen many times. The J gene is TRBJ1-1, the V gene TRBV7-3; no reliable D call. CDR1 is SGHTA and CDR2 is FQGTGA in the germline V gene. This CDR3 comprises 13 residues. The V gene lost 1 base and the J gene lost 6 bases, with 9 bases spanning the gap. CDR3: CASSLRSDAEAFF. The DNA of the CDR3 is TGTGCCAGCAGCTTAAGGTCTGACGCTGAAGCTTTCTTT.